The entry below gives a single TCR beta chain sequence along with its context. The data derive from a study of Ad26.COV2.S vaccination and SARS-CoV-2 variants. Generated by immunoSEQ multiplex PCR, the TCRdb table keeps only in-frame clones and is missing some. The table shows over 350,000 clones, with 80% to 90% occurring only once. The CDR3 has 14 residues. Trimming shortened V by 3 bases and J by 0 bases, and 8 bases separated the two germline ends. The germline V gene encodes CDR1 SGHRS and CDR2 YFSETQ. Treatment meaning: roughly 20 received Ad26.COV2.S at low or high dose, single or two shots; several received placebo; per-sample allocation not given. The study sampled participants on day 63 after the first vaccine or placebo injection.

This specimen consisted of peripheral blood, obtained in a trial of Ad26.COV2.S vaccine versus placebo. The chain links TRBV5-1 to TRBJ2-3; no firm D call. The origin of this receptor is a person between 18 and 65 years old who received the Ad26.COV2.S COVID-19 vaccine or a placebo. The CDR3 loop reads CASSSSESTDTQYF. DNA for the CDR3: TGCGCCAGCAGCTCCTCAGAAAGCACAGATACGCAGTATTTT.